This is a list of T cell receptor beta chains from one sample in a study of tumor-infiltrating lymphocytes in primary liver carcinoma. TCRdb independently ran MiXCR on the multiplex PCR reads; one entry per CDR3 protein. Altogether around 80,000 distinct CDR3 sequences are present, approximately 62% being singletons, with the ten largest covering 26%. Sequenced material: tumor-adjacent normal liver tissue. These receptor sequences come from a man between 35 and 55 years old with primary liver carcinoma and hepatitis B virus infection. The CDR3 runs from the conserved cysteine through the conserved F or W. The D gene is left open where the match is weak. Rows may omit the clone size; those that give it use once, few, many or a size class.

>-|16|TRBJ2-3|TRBD2|TRBV5-5
TGTGCCAGCAGCCTCTTAGCAGCGGGAGGGGGGGATACGCGGTATTTT
CASSLLAAGGGDTRYF
>few|16|TRBJ2-4|TRBD2|TRBV10-1
TGCGCCAGCAGCACACTAGCGGGAAGGACCATAAACATTCAGTACTTC
CASSTLAGRTINIQYF
>-|13|TRBJ1-1|-|TRBV19
TGTGCCACCAAGGACAGTGCGAACACTGAAGCTTTCTTT
CATKDSANTEAFF
>-|15|TRBJ2-1|-|TRBV6-2/TRBV6-3
TGTGCCAGCAATTCCAAGGAGAGCTCCTACCATGAGCAGTTCTTC
CASNSKESSYHEQFF
>-|16|TRBJ1-4|-|TRBV4-3
TGCGCCAGCAGCCAGGAGCCCCGACGAACTAATGAAAACCTGTTTTTT
CASSQEPRRTNENLFF
>-|16|TRBJ2-7|-|TRBV28
TGTACTAGCAGTTCCGGACAGGTCCAACGGGGTAGCGGGCAGTACTTC
CTSSSGQVQRGSGQYF
>many|15|TRBJ2-7|-|TRBV5-4
TGTGCCAGCAGCTCCACCGGGACTGGGTTCTACGAGCAGTACTTC
CASSSTGTGFYEQYF
>-|13|TRBJ2-2|-|TRBV11-1
TGTGCCAGCAGCTCAATACGTTTCGAGGAGCTGTTTTTT
CASSSIRFEELFF
>-|16|TRBJ2-1|-|TRBV11-2
TGTGCCGGCAGCTTAACCGGGACTATCGGGGACAGTGAGCAGTTCTTC
CAGSLTGTIGDSEQFF
>many|15|TRBJ1-1|-|TRBV6-6
TGTGCCAGCAGAACTGGGACGTACAGTAACACTGAAGCTTTCTTT
CASRTGTYSNTEAFF
>-|16|TRBJ2-5|TRBD2|TRBV4-2
TGTGACAGCAGCCAAGCGTCTAGCGGGTTTCAAGAGACCCAGTACTTC
CDSSQASSGFQETQYF
>once|15|TRBJ2-5|TRBD2|TRBV7-2
TGTGCCAGCAGCTTTAGCGGGAGCGGAGGAGAGACCCAGTACTTC
CASSFSGSGGETQYF
>-|15|TRBJ2-1|TRBD1|TRBV11-2
TGTGCCAGCAGCTTAGGTACAGGGGAGTACAATGGGCAGTTCTTC
CASSLGTGEYNGQFF
>-|15|TRBJ1-1|-|TRBV7-9
TGTGCTAGCAGCACCAGGACAGCTTCGAACATTGAAGCTTTCTTT
CASSTRTASNIEAFF